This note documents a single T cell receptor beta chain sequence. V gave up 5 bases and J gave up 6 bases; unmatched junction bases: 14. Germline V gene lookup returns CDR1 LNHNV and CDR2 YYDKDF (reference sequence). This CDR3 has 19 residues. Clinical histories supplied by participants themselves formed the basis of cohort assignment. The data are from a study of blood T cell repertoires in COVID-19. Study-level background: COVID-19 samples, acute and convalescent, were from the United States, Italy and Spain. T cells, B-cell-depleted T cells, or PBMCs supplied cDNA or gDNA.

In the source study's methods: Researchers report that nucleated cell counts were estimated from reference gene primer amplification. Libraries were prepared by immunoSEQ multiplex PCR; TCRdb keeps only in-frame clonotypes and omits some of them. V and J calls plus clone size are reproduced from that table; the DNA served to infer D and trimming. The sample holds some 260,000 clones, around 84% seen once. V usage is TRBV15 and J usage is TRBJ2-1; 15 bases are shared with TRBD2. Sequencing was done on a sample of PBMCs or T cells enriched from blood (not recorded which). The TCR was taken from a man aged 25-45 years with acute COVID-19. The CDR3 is CATSPHLGLAGGPGNEQFF. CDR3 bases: TGTGCCACCAGCCCCCACCTTGGACTAGCGGGAGGGCCGGGCAATGAGCAGTTCTTC. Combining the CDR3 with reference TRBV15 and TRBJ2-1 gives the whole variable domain DAMVIQNPRYQVTQFGKPVTLSCSQTLNHNVMYWYQQKSSQAPKLLFHYYDKDFNNEADTPDNFQSRRPNTSFCFLDIRSPGLGDTAMYLCATSPHLGLAGGPGNEQFFGPGTRLTVL.